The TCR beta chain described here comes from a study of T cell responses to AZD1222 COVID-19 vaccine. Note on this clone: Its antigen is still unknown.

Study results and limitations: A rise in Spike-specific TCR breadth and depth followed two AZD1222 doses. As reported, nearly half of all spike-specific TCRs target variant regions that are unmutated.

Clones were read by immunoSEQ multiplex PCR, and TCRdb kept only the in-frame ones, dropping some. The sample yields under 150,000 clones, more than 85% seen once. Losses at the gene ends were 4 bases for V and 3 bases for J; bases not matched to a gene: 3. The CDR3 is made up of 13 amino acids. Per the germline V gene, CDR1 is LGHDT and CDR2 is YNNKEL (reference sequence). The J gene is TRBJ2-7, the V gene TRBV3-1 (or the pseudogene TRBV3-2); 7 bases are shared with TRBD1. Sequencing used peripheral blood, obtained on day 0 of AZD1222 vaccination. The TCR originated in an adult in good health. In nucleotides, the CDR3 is TGTGCCAGCAGCCGAGGGACAGACTACGAGCAGTACTTC. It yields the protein CASSRGTDYEQYF.